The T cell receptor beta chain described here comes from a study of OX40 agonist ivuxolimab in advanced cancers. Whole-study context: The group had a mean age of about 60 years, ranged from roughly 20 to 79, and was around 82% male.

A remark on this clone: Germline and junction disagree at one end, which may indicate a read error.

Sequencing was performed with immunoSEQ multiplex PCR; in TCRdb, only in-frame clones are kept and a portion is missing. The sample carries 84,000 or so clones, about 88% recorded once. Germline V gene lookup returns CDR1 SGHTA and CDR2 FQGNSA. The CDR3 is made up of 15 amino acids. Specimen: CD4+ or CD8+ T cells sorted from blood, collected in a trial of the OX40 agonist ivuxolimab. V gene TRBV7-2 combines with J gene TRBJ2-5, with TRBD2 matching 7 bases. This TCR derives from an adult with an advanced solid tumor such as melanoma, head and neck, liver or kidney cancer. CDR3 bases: TGTGCCAGCAGCTCAAGCGGGGCCGCCCAAGGGACCCAGTACTTC. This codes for CASSSSGAAQGTQYF. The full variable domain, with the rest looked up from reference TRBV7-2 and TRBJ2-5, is GAGVSQSPSNKVTEKGKDVELRCDPISGHTALYWYRQSLGQGLEFLIYFQGNSAPDKSGLPSDRFSAERTGGSVSTLTIQRTQQEDSAVYLCASSSSGAAQGTQYFGPGTRLLVL.